This passage covers 6 T cell receptor beta chains from one sample sequenced in a study of response to subunit inactivated influenza vaccine (dated by TCRdb to about 2018). To prepare the library, RT-PCR was applied. Instrument used: Illumina HiSeq 2500. Clones were called with MiXCR by TCRdb after fastp trimmed the public reads at Q25, and only in-frame beta chains were retained. Rows with a matching CDR3 protein are joined into one entry that keeps the most common DNA and genes. Counted in this sample were around 490,000 distinct CDR3 sequences; approximately 7.1% of them appeared once. Over 10% of the sample rests with the top ten. Sequences were derived from PBMCs from blood, sampled roughly 24 months after vaccination. The receptors stem from a man in his fifties or sixties who received an inactivated influenza vaccine. Donor details come from another sample of the same person, matched by shared clones.

This clonotype occurred a few times. The chain joins TRBV7-8 to TRBJ1-2, with D possibly TRBD1 on 5 matching bases. The CDR3 totals 13 residues. V lost 5 bases and J 5 bases, leaving 12 bases between the germline ends. Germline loops: CDR1 SGHVS, CDR2 FQNEAQ. In nucleotides, the CDR3 is TGTGCCAGCAGCGTGACACAGGCTTATGGCTACACCTTC. It is translated as CASSVTQAYGYTF. Variable domain in full (rest from reference TRBV7-8 and TRBJ1-2): GAGVSQSPRYKVAKRGQDVALRCDPISGHVSLFWYQQALGQGPEFLTYFQNEAQLDKSGLPSDRFFAERPEGSVSTLKIQRTQQEDSAVYLCASSVTQAYGYTFGSGTRLTVV.

This clonotype was observed a few times. The rearrangement joins TRBV30 to TRBJ2-7; the D is unclear. Trimming cost V 3 bases and J 7 bases, with 25 bases left between them. The germline gives CDR1 GTSNPN, CDR2 SVGIG (reference sequence). This CDR3 has 16 amino acids. CDR3 nucleotide sequence: TGTGCCTGGAGGATGCGAAAGGGTCTAGTTGGAAGGGAGCAGTACTTC. Translation gives CAWRMRKGLVGREQYF.

This clonotype occurred a few times. The rearrangement uses TRBV28 and TRBJ1-5; D gene ambiguous. Trimming took 8 bases from V and 1 from J, leaving 6 bases between them. CDR3 size: 12 residues. Germline V gives CDR1 MDHEN, CDR2 SYDVKM. CDR3 loop: CASCVSNQPQHF. The CDR3, as DNA: TGTGCCAGCTGCGTGAGCAATCAGCCCCAGCATTTT.

This clonotype has only a few counts. This chain connects TRBV29-1 to TRBJ2-1; D gene unclear. Germline lookup yields CDR1 SQVTM and CDR2 ANQGSEA. This CDR3 is built from 11 residues. The ends were cut back, 6 bases at V and 7 bases at J, with 10 bases in the middle. The chain's CDR3 is CSVFGSNEQFF. CDR3 bases: TGCAGCGTCTTCGGGTCGAATGAGCAGTTCTTC.

This clonotype appeared a few times. The chain recombines TRBV7-9 with TRBJ1-4; no reliable D call. Germline loops: CDR1 SEHNR, CDR2 FQNEAQ (reference sequence). The CDR3 covers 12 residues. V was clipped by 6 bases and J by 8 bases, with 10 bases between them. DNA for the CDR3: TGTGCCAGCAGTGAGATCGGGGAAAAACTGTTTTTT. Translating gives CASSEIGEKLFF.

The rearrangement uses TRBV6-1 and TRBJ2-3, with 8 bases aligning to TRBD2. CDR1 and CDR2 from the germline V gene are MNHNS and SASEGT. CDR3 size: 14 residues. With V trimmed by 6 bases and J by 0 bases, 2 bases remained unmatched. The CDR3 DNA follows: TGTGCCAGCAGAAGGACTAGCAGCACAGATACGCAGTATTTT. Translated, it gives CASRRTSSTDTQYF.